This TCR beta chain was recovered during a study of blood T cell repertoires in COVID-19. For the study at large: Researchers got acute and convalescent COVID-19 samples from the United States, Italy and Spain. PBMCs, B-cell-depleted T cells, or T cells were the source of the cDNA or gDNA that made up the material.

Per the study methods: Nucleated cell counts were estimated from reference gene primer amplification. This table comes from immunoSEQ multiplex PCR, and its TCRdb copy is limited to in-frame clones, with some not included. V and J calls and clone size are as listed in that table; D and trimming were resolved from the DNA. The profile shows around 100,000 clones, 84% of them singletons. V lost 5 bases, J lost 2 bases, and 3 bases stayed unmatched. The CDR3 contains 14 residues. Per germline, CDR1 LNHDA and CDR2 SQIVND (reference sequence). This receptor was taken from a man aged 35-49 years with active or convalescent COVID-19. The material sequenced was peripheral blood. This rearrangement joins TRBV19 to TRBJ2-1, with TRBD2 identical over 7 bases. The CDR3 nucleotides read TGTGCCAGTAGTCCAAGCGGGACCTACAATGAGCAGTTCTTC. It encodes CASSPSGTYNEQFF.